Shown below are 3 T cell receptor beta chains from a single sample sequenced in a study of cytomegalovirus exposure and HLA in healthy donors. The study ran its PCR with 60 Vbeta and 13 Jbeta primers. TCRdb's table, derived via immunoSEQ multiplex PCR, lists solely in-frame clones and lacks some. The table has 250,000 to 350,000 clones, 86% seen once. Sequencing was done on a sample of PBMCs. The receptors originated from a man in his forties in good health and CMV-seropositive.

This chain links TRBV7-3 with TRBJ2-3, with 8 positions matching TRBD1. J lost 7 bases, V lost 3 bases, and 6 bases had no gene match. The germline V gene has CDR1 SGHTA and CDR2 FQGTGA. The CDR3 spans 14 residues. This chain's CDR3 is CASSFGTGHHTQYF. In DNA form, the CDR3 reads TGTGCCAGCAGCTTTGGGACAGGCCATCATACGCAGTATTTT.

This chain links TRBV19 with TRBJ2-7; 11 bases fit TRBD1. The germline CDR1 and CDR2 sequences are LNHDA and SQIVND (reference sequence). The CDR3 runs 14 residues. With V trimmed by 6 bases and J by 0 bases, 1 base remained unmatched. Written as DNA, the CDR3 is TGTGCCAGTAGGGGGACAGGGGGCTCCTACGAGCAGTACTTC. The encoded protein is CASRGTGGSYEQYF.

In this sample, this clone turned up once. The chain is built from TRBV25-1 and TRBJ2-7, with D maybe TRBD2 (5 bases). Trimming removed 9 bases from V and 1 base from J, with 10 bases in between. The CDR3 has 12 residues. Germline V gene lookup returns CDR1 MGHDK and CDR2 SYGVNS. The CDR3 DNA is TGTGCCAGTCGTCCGGGGTCCTACGAGCAGTACTTC. Its protein is CASRPGSYEQYF.